What follows describes a single T cell receptor (beta chain). Its specific antigen is unknown. Qualities for individual bases were not recorded, and no much larger clone is one base off. Inclusive of the bounding cysteine and phenylalanine, the CDR3 is 14 residues long. Just the 42-base CDR3 DNA is kept, in frame starting at base 1. As encoded in the germline V gene, CDR1 is SGHAT while CDR2 is FQNNGV. V is clipped by 0 bases and J by 11 bases, and the sequence between their germline boundaries is 14 bases long. The collaborating institutions used their own protocols to collect whole blood in K2EDTA tubes. For TCRbeta analysis, collaborators shipped samples as frozen whole blood, isolated PBMCs, or DNA extracted from either of those sample types. These data originate in a study of blood T cell repertoires in COVID-19 (dated by TCRdb to 2020 to 2021). Notes on the research overall: Samples covering the acute and convalescent phases of COVID-19 were provided by collaborators in the United States, Italy and Spain. The prospective study material was composed of cDNA or gDNA derived from T cells, B-cell-depleted T cells, or PBMCs. Deeply sampled blood TCRbeta repertoires from subjects exposed to, actively infected with, or recovered from COVID-19 were included in the dataset. A freely available public database, intended as a resource for researchers studying the immune response to SARS-CoV-2, is where the repertoires were released. The samples were drawn from two sources: the first 160 participants of the ongoing ImmuneRACE study, and 1,200 or so subjects contributed by 6 global collaborators. Sample metadata almost always included a de-identified subject ID, COVID-19 status, age in years and sex. Where available, HLA class I and class II types were obtained from metadata supplied by the sample provider rather than from assay-based typing. Broader findings and caveats from the paper: The amount of clinical and demographic metadata varied by source and participant and was provided uncurated.

The immunoSEQ Assay, a bias-controlled multiplex PCR, was used to amplify TCRbeta CDR3 regions from genomic DNA. The authors' pipeline ran thus. Nucleated cell counts per sample were estimated from amplification of reference gene primers within the assay. To quantify the absolute abundance of each unique TCRbeta CDR3 rearrangement, sequence reads were collapsed and filtered. For each sample, productive Simpson clonality was calculated as the square root of Simpson's diversity index over productive rearrangements. TCRdb took over this immuneACCESS table, retaining in-frame rearrangements with V and J assigned. Such tables are incomplete; in checked studies, under half of the missing clones stem from an unresolved V gene, and the remainder is unexplained. For V, J and clone size, that table is used; D and trimming come from the DNA. This sample has tens of thousands of clones in its table, and over 75% of those were observed once. The ten largest clonotypes hold 3% to 3.5% of the sample.

The chain uses TRBV11-2 and TRBJ2-1; TRBD2 could be the D gene, as 5 bases match. This TCR was recovered from a man between 50 and 59 years old with active COVID-19. Sequencing used peripheral blood. The CDR3 region has the sequence CASSLDGGYHKQFF. The DNA sequence follows: TGTGCCAGCAGCTTAGACGGAGGATACCACAAGCAGTTCTTC.